This is a list of T cell receptor beta chains from one sample in a study of a mutant IDH1 vaccine in newly diagnosed glioma. Their recognized antigens are unknown. The assay was immunoSEQ multiplex PCR, and TCRdb's table has in-frame clones only and misses some. The profile shows tens of thousands of clones, less than 85% of them singletons. The sample in question was PBMCs, obtained from a glioma patient whose treatment included an IDH1 peptide vaccine. These TCRs come from a woman younger than 35 with glioma. Some clones in this sample may be carry-over from other donors' samples. The CDR3 runs from the conserved cysteine through the conserved F or W. The order of the fields is clone size, V gene, D gene, J gene, CDR3 protein, CDR3 DNA. The D gene is left open where the match is weak. Some rows mark clone size as missing; the rest say once, few, many or name a class of expanded clone.

few,TRBV28,TRBD1,TRBJ2-7,CASSSGQGEVYEQYF,TGTGCCAGCAGTTCCGGACAGGGGGAGGTCTACGAGCAGTACTTC
NA,TRBV30,NA,TRBJ1-5,CAWSVGTFNQPQHF,TGTGCCTGGAGTGTAGGGACCTTCAATCAGCCCCAGCATTTT
NA,TRBV11-3,TRBD1,TRBJ2-7,CASSLRTGNWDEQYF,TGTGCCAGCAGCTTAAGGACAGGGAACTGGGACGAGCAGTACTTC
NA,TRBV27,NA,TRBJ1-4,CAGSLSAGERNEKLFF,TGTGCCGGCAGTTTATCCGCAGGGGAGAGGAACGAAAAACTGTTTTTT
NA,TRBV29-1,TRBD2,TRBJ2-5,CSAPGAGVQETQYF,TGCAGCGCCCCGGGAGCGGGGGTGCAAGAGACCCAGTACTTC
NA,TRBV7-8,TRBD2,TRBJ2-1,CASSLGTSGGVNEQFF,TGTGCCAGCAGCTTGGGGACTAGCGGGGGGGTCAATGAGCAGTTCTTC
once,TRBV5-1,TRBD1,TRBJ1-1,CASTTGVRNTEAFF,TGCGCCAGCACTACAGGGGTCCGGAACACTGAAGCTTTCTTT
NA,TRBV27,NA,TRBJ1-1,CASWGNTEAFF,TGTGCCAGTTGGGGGAACACTGAAGCTTTCTTT
NA,TRBV11-2,NA,TRBJ2-2,CASSGGPNTGELFF,TGTGCCAGCAGCGGGGGGCCCAACACCGGGGAGCTGTTTTTT
NA,TRBV19,NA,TRBJ1-5,CASKGGQGDQPQHF,TGTGCCAGTAAGGGTGGGCAGGGAGATCAGCCCCAGCATTTT
NA,TRBV4-3,TRBD1,TRBJ2-5,CASSQEIGTGEHWETQYF,TGCGCCAGCAGCCAAGAAATCGGAACAGGGGAACATTGGGAGACCCAGTACTTC